This TCR beta chain derives from a study of beta chain features in type 1 diabetes. Study-level findings and limits: HLA effects on TCRB rearrangement stayed unresolved here. Junctions at VDJ sites from type 1 diabetes patients had fewer insertions and more deletions.

Expressed TCRB transcripts were sequenced, since all the RNA that had been isolated was reverse transcribed. Sequencing used immunoSEQ multiplex PCR; TCRdb keeps in-frame clones, though not all of them. The sample includes roughly 150,000 clones, 8.5% to 14% of them seen just once. Per germline, CDR1 SGHTA and CDR2 FQGNSA. J was trimmed by 2 bases and V by 5 bases; bases with no gene match: 6. The CDR3 contains 16 residues. A word on this clone: As yet, its antigen is unknown.

Only one heparinised blood draw was taken per donor, and its volume averaged about 120 mL. Naive, central memory, regulatory and stem cell-like memory cells within the CD4+ compartment were sorted using CD45RO/CCR7/CD25/CD127/CD95/CD27. The sample taken for sequencing was central memory CD4+ T cells from blood. The clonotype comes from a man between 18 and 29 years old in good health. This chain uses TRBV7-2 with TRBJ2-3; 11 bases match TRBD2. The CDR3, as DNA: TGTGCCAGCAGCCGTATTAGCGGGGGGGTCACAGATACGCAGTATTTT. This codes for CASSRISGGVTDTQYF. Full variable domain (missing parts from reference TRBV7-2 and TRBJ2-3): GAGVSQSPSNKVTEKGKDVELRCDPISGHTALYWYRQSLGQGLEFLIYFQGNSAPDKSGLPSDRFSAERTGGSVSTLTIQRTQQEDSAVYLCASSRISGGVTDTQYFGPGTRLTVL.